One sample yielded the 18 T cell receptor beta chains listed below, sequenced in a study of long-term antiretroviral therapy in people with HIV. Samples were assayed with immunoSEQ v3.0 at survey level. Sequenced by immunoSEQ multiplex PCR; TCRdb stores in-frame clones only, minus some. The sample lists 30,000 to 40,000 clones; over 75% were seen once. The sequenced sample was unsorted PBMCs, obtained 2.2 years after starting antiretroviral therapy. The receptors come from a man younger than 35 with HIV.

This clone was detected only once. V gene TRBV2 combines with J gene TRBJ2-5; 10 positions match TRBD2. Germline CDR1 and CDR2: SNHLY and FYNNEI. The CDR3 is 17 amino acids. The trim removed 3 bases at V and 4 bases at J, leaving 11 bases unmatched. CDR3 protein: CASSEVFVAGGIETQYF. The CDR3 DNA reads as TGTGCCAGCAGTGAGGTTTTCGTAGCGGGGGGAATAGAGACCCAGTACTTC.

This rearrangement joins TRBV6-6 to TRBJ1-2; D is ambiguous. Germline CDR1 MNHNY, CDR2 SVGAGI (reference sequence). This CDR3 contains 12 residues. Trimming stripped 2 bases from V and 7 bases from J, with 8 bases between. Written as DNA, the CDR3 is TGTGCCAGCAGTTACACTGGGGTTGGCTACACCTTC. It specifies CASSYTGVGYTF.

The chain recombines TRBV19 with TRBJ2-7; TRBD1 matches at 7 bases. This CDR3 region has 15 residues. V shed 3 bases, J shed 2 bases, and the junction held 7 bases outside the gene matches. The germline CDR1 and CDR2 sequences are LNHDA and SQIVND (reference sequence). In nucleotides, the CDR3 is TGTGCCAGTAGTATTGGTCCCGGGACAGCCTACGAGCAGTACTTC. It translates to CASSIGPGTAYEQYF.

The chain carries TRBV30 and TRBJ2-1; 10 bases are a match to TRBD1. Germline V CDR1 and CDR2: GTSNPN, SVGIG (reference sequence). The CDR3 runs 12 residues. Here the CDR3 DNA reads TGTGGAGTGGGACAGGGGTTCAGTGAGCAGTTCTTC. Protein: CGVGQGFSEQFF.

This clone was seen a single time. CDR3 in amino acids: CASSQVRMGNEAFF. The CDR3 nucleotides are TGCGCCAGCAGCCAAGTCCGAATGGGAAATGAAGCTTTCTTT. The chain joins TRBV4-3 to TRBJ1-1; D not certain. Looked up from germline, CDR1 is LGHNA and CDR2 is YSLEER. The CDR3 loop spans 14 amino acids. V was clipped by 1 base and J by 7 bases, with 13 bases between them.

The chain is built from TRBV7-2 and TRBJ2-3; tentatively, D is TRBD1 (6 bases). The V and J ends lost 6 bases and 1 base respectively, with 20 bases between them. The CDR3 contains 17 residues. Germline V lookup: CDR1 SGHTA, CDR2 FQGNSA. The DNA of the CDR3 is TGTGCCAGCAGTCGAATGGGGGCGGGTTCCCGCACAGATACGCAGTATTTT. Its translation: CASSRMGAGSRTDTQYF.

The chain couples TRBV2 to TRBJ2-1; D is unresolved. V lost 2 bases and J lost 5, with 10 bases in between. CDR3 length: 14 residues. Germline CDR1 reads SNHLY; CDR2 reads FYNNEI. The CDR3 DNA reads as TGTGCCAGCAGTGAACTTGGGCTTAACAATGAGCAGTTCTTC. This gives the protein CASSELGLNNEQFF.

V and J are TRBV12-5 and TRBJ2-3, with D perhaps matching TRBD2 (6 bases). The germline V gene has CDR1 LGHNT and CDR2 FRNRAP. This CDR3 is built from 16 residues. The V end lost 0 bases, the J end lost 2 bases, and 12 bases lay between the germline ends. CDR3 DNA sequence: TGTGCTAGTGGTTTGGTTCGCGCGGGAAACACAGATACGCAGTATTTT. It yields the protein CASGLVRAGNTDTQYF.

The chain employs TRBV6-5 and TRBJ2-7; D is uncertain. CDR1 and CDR2 (germline): MNHEY, SVGAGI. V lost 2 bases and J 0 bases, leaving 11 bases between the germline ends. The CDR3 covers 15 residues. The CDR3 is CASSYQRISSYEQYF. Written as DNA, the CDR3 is TGTGCCAGCAGTTACCAGCGAATTAGCTCCTACGAGCAGTACTTC.

The rearrangement links TRBV7-8 to TRBJ1-1, with D perhaps matching TRBD1 (6 bases). The CDR3 contains 14 residues. Trimming left V 2 bases short and J 3 bases short, with 10 bases between. CDR1 is SGHVS and CDR2 is FQNEAQ in the germline V gene. CDR3 coding DNA: TGTGCCAGCAGCTTAACATACAGGGACACTGAAGCTTTCTTT. Amino acid sequence: CASSLTYRDTEAFF.

The gene calls are TRBV6-1 and TRBJ1-3; TRBD1 matches at 8 bases. Germline CDR1 and CDR2: MNHNS and SASEGT. The CDR3 is made up of 15 amino acids. V shed 8 bases, J shed 4 bases, and the junction held 10 bases outside the gene matches. CDR3 in amino acids: CASCQGASGGNTIYF. DNA of the CDR3: TGTGCCAGCTGTCAGGGGGCATCGGGCGGAAACACCATATATTTT.

This clone came up a few times. The CDR3 region is CASSEPGQSSGNTIYF. Written as DNA, the CDR3 is TGTGCCAGCAGCGAGCCGGGACAGAGCTCTGGAAACACCATATATTTT. The genes are TRBV7-9 and TRBJ1-3; 7 bases match TRBD1. Germline-derived CDR1 and CDR2 are SEHNR and FQNEAQ (reference sequence). Unmatched junction bases numbered 7, after V lost 5 bases and J lost 0 bases. The CDR3 is 16 residues long.

The V call is TRBV4-3, the J call TRBJ1-2; D is unclear. There are 15 residues in the CDR3. Germline V gene sequence: CDR1 LGHNA, CDR2 YSLEER. The V gene lost 0 bases and the J gene lost 5 bases, with 13 bases spanning the gap. In DNA form, the CDR3 reads TGCGCCAGCAGCCAAGATTTCGCGGGAGGATATGGCTACACCTTC. Its protein is CASSQDFAGGYGYTF.

V and J are TRBV6-5 and TRBJ2-5; 10 positions match TRBD1. With 6 bases clipped from V and 10 bases from J, the junction kept 14 bases outside the gene matches. The CDR3 spans 15 residues. The V gene's germline CDR1 is MNHEY and CDR2 SVGAGI. CDR3 bases: TGTGCCAGCAGGGCCTGGGGACAGGGGCTTGAAGACCAGTACTTC. Its translation is CASRAWGQGLEDQYF.

The chain has TRBV7-2 and TRBJ2-7; D gene uncertain. Germline lookup yields CDR1 SGHTA and CDR2 FQGNSA. The CDR3 runs to 12 residues. Deletions cut 5 bases from V and 3 bases from J, with 8 bases between. The CDR3 DNA sequence: TGTGCCAGCAGCACACAAGGCTACGAGCAGTACTTC. Protein: CASSTQGYEQYF.

The chain joins TRBV28 to TRBJ1-2; tentatively, D is TRBD1 (5 bases). The CDR3 has 13 residues. Germline assignment: CDR1 MDHEN and CDR2 SYDVKM. V was cut by 3 bases and J by 3 bases, with 8 bases left in between. CDR3 region: CASSLGVDYGYTF. In DNA form, the CDR3 reads TGTGCCAGCAGTTTGGGGGTTGACTATGGCTACACCTTC.

The chain combines TRBV4-1 with TRBJ2-7; D is unresolved. Germline V gene sequence: CDR1 MGHRA, CDR2 YSYEKL. CDR3 length: 15 amino acids. Trimming shortened V by 4 bases and J by 0 bases, and 13 bases separated the two germline ends. The CDR3 reads CASSLDGASSYEQYF. CDR3 nucleotide sequence: TGCGCCAGCAGCCTGGATGGTGCAAGCTCCTACGAGCAGTACTTC.

J is TRBJ1-1 and V is TRBV14; D remains unclear. Looked up from germline, CDR1 is SGHDN and CDR2 is FVKESK. Trimming stripped 1 base from V and 9 bases from J, with 12 bases between. The CDR3 sequence is 13 residues long. The CDR3 sequence is CASSQVSRGQAFF. The CDR3 DNA reads as TGTGCCAGCAGCCAAGTGAGTAGAGGGCAAGCTTTCTTT.